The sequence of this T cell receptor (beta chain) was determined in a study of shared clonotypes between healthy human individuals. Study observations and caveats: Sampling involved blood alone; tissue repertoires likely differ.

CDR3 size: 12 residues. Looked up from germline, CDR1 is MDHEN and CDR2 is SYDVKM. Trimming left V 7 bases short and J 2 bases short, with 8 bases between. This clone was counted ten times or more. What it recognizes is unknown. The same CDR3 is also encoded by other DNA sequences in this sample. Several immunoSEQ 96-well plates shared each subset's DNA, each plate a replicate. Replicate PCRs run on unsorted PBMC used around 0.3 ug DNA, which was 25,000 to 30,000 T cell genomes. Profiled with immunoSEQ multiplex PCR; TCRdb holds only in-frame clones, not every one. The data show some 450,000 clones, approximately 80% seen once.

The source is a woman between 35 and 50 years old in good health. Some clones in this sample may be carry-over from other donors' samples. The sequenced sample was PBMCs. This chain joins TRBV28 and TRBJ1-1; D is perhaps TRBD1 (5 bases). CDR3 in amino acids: CASKGPNTEAFF. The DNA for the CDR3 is TGTGCCAGCAAGGGGCCCAACACTGAAGCTTTCTTT.